The text below deals with one TCR beta chain. Its antigen is as yet unknown. The data were taken from a study of circulating and synovial CD4+ cells in juvenile arthritis. Study observations and caveats: Circulating pathogenic-like and bulk T cells looked alike by Vbeta family usage. Bulk blood CD4 repertoires were more diverse than these.

Clones were read by immunoSEQ multiplex PCR, and TCRdb kept only the in-frame ones, dropping some. Of 30,000 to 40,000 clones detected, 90% to 95% appear once; the ten largest clones hold around 0.15%. The TCR originated in a human donor with juvenile idiopathic arthritis. The source material was CD4+ T cells from blood.

CDR3 region: CASSLGTGQETQYF. DNA for the CDR3: TGCGCCAGCAGCTTGGGGACAGGGCAAGAGACCCAGTACTTC. The J gene is TRBJ2-5, the V gene TRBV5-1; 8 bases are shared with TRBD1. After removal of 0 bases from V and 2 bases from J, the junction contained 0 bases not matched to a gene. Germline values: CDR1 SGHRS, CDR2 YFSETQ. This CDR3 has 14 residues.